Listed below are T cell receptor beta chains from one sample, sequenced in a study of T-cell reconstitution after alpha-beta-depleted transplantation in children. TCRdb re-called the PCR reads through MiXCR, storing one row per CDR3 protein. The table shows about 110,000 distinct CDR3 sequences, with approximately 10% occurring only once. The sample was PBMCs, taken before TCRalphabeta/CD19-depleted stem cell transplant. The receptors stem from a boy between 2 and 10 years old with acute lymphoblastic leukemia, due to receive a stem cell transplant. CDR3s include the opening cysteine and the closing phenylalanine or tryptophan. D genes are given only for firm matches. For some rows the clone size is stated as once, few or many, or as a class when expanded; others skip it.

v_call	clone_size	d_call	j_call	cdr3_aa	cdr3_nt
TRBV14	once	TRBD2	TRBJ2-1	CASSQGVGLAGGKDNEQFF	TGTGCCAGCAGCCAAGGAGTTGGGCTAGCGGGCGGTAAGGACAATGAGCAGTTCTTC
TRBV7-9	NA	NA	TRBJ2-5	CASSLAKFQTQYF	TGTGCCAGCAGCTTAGCTAAGTTCCAGACCCAGTACTTC
TRBV30	few	NA	TRBJ1-2	CAWGFRISGGYTF	TGTGCCTGGGGGTTCAGGATTTCGGGGGGCTACACCTTC
TRBV3-1	many	NA	TRBJ2-7	CASSQDTEQYF	TGTGCCAGCAGCCAAGATACCGAGCAGTACTTC
TRBV6-5	few	NA	TRBJ2-6	CASRRTASSGANVLTF	TGTGCCAGCAGGAGGACGGCTAGCTCTGGGGCCAACGTCCTGACTTTC
TRBV20-1	few	TRBD1	TRBJ2-5	CIARGQLETQYF	TGCATTGCTAGGGGGCAGTTGGAGACCCAGTACTTC
TRBV6-6	few	NA	TRBJ2-1	CASSADAYNEQFF	TGTGCCAGCAGTGCGGACGCCTACAATGAGCAGTTCTTC
TRBV12-3/TRBV12-4	NA	TRBD1	TRBJ2-7	CASGLPTGGILDGAYEQYF	TGTGCCAGTGGTCTCCCGACAGGGGGAATACTCGATGGCGCCTACGAGCAGTACTTC
TRBV5-1	NA	NA	TRBJ1-2	CASSLGGKLGGYTF	TGCGCCAGCAGCTTGGGTGGCAAACTAGGAGGCTACACCTTC
TRBV5-5	few	NA	TRBJ1-6	CASSLPSSYNSPLHF	TGTGCCAGCAGCTTGCCAAGCTCCTATAATTCACCCCTCCACTTT
TRBV27	few	TRBD2	TRBJ2-1	CASSGGRGNEQFF	TGTGCCAGCAGTGGTGGGAGGGGCAATGAGCAGTTCTTC
TRBV7-3	once	TRBD2	TRBJ2-3	CASSLRGGGYPPGTDTQYF	TGTGCCAGCAGCTTACGTGGGGGAGGGTACCCTCCAGGCACAGATACGCAGTATTTT
TRBV20-1	NA	NA	TRBJ2-7	CSARDSGGPYEQYF	TGCAGTGCTAGAGATTCCGGAGGGCCCTACGAGCAGTACTTC
TRBV12-3/TRBV12-4	many	TRBD2	TRBJ2-1	CASSLAGGSYNEQFF	TGTGCCAGCAGTTTGGCGGGAGGCTCCTACAATGAGCAGTTCTTC
TRBV4-1	NA	TRBD2	TRBJ2-2	CARSPGEFAGVATGELFF	TGTGCCAGGAGCCCTGGGGAATTCGCGGGAGTTGCCACCGGGGAGCTGTTTTTT
TRBV12-3/TRBV12-4	NA	TRBD2	TRBJ2-2	CASSLASGRVNTGELFF	TGTGCCAGCAGTTTGGCTAGCGGGAGGGTGAACACCGGGGAGCTGTTTTTT
TRBV3-1	NA	NA	TRBJ2-6	CASSPAGTNKYSGANVLTF	TGTGCCAGCAGCCCAGCCGGGACAAACAAATACTCTGGGGCCAACGTCCTGACTTTC
TRBV5-6	NA	NA	TRBJ2-1	CASSLVGGNEQFF	TGTGCCAGCAGCTTGGTCGGGGGCAATGAGCAGTTCTTC
TRBV29-1	once	NA	TRBJ2-7	CSAILDSFSYEQYF	TGCAGCGCCATACTGGACAGTTTCTCCTACGAGCAGTACTTC
TRBV20-1	many	TRBD1	TRBJ1-6	CSARRDRNSPLHF	TGCAGTGCTAGACGGGACAGAAATTCACCCCTCCACTTT
TRBV27	few	NA	TRBJ2-2	CASQTRVKTGELFF	TGTGCCAGTCAGACCAGGGTAAAAACCGGGGAGCTGTTTTTT
TRBV5-1	few	NA	TRBJ2-2	CASRREANTGELFF	TGCGCCAGCAGGAGGGAGGCAAACACCGGGGAGCTGTTTTTT
TRBV7-6	many	TRBD2	TRBJ2-3	CASSPGGGTDTQYF	TGTGCCAGCAGCCCTGGGGGGGGAACAGATACGCAGTATTTT
TRBV5-4	NA	NA	TRBJ1-2	CASSLTIGGYTF	TGTGCCAGCAGCTTGACCATCGGTGGCTACACCTTC
TRBV6-5	few	NA	TRBJ1-1	CASSSGPGGGNTEAFF	TGTGCCAGCAGTTCAGGGCCCGGTGGGGGGAACACTGAAGCTTTCTTT
TRBV27	many	TRBD2	TRBJ2-1	CASSLSGAYNEQFF	TGTGCCAGCAGCCTTAGCGGGGCCTACAATGAGCAGTTCTTC
TRBV5-1	NA	TRBD1	TRBJ1-1	CASSNGQGAPGTEAFF	TGCGCCAGCAGCAATGGACAGGGGGCGCCGGGCACTGAAGCTTTCTTT
TRBV6-6	few	NA	TRBJ1-6	CASGIDSPLHF	TGTGCCAGCGGGATAGATTCACCCCTCCACTTT
TRBV9	NA	NA	TRBJ1-1	CASSVGIGGHGAFF	TGTGCCAGCAGCGTGGGTATTGGGGGGCATGGGGCTTTCTTT
TRBV5-1	NA	NA	TRBJ1-1	CASSLEGGYNEAFF	TGCGCCAGCAGCTTGGAAGGGGGGTACAATGAAGCTTTCTTT
TRBV7-8	few	NA	TRBJ1-5	CASSTRTGHSNQPQHF	TGTGCCAGCAGCACCCGGACGGGTCATAGCAATCAGCCCCAGCATTTT
TRBV7-2	few	NA	TRBJ2-3	CASSFGPASRLTDTQYF	TGTGCCAGCAGCTTCGGCCCCGCTAGCAGATTAACAGATACGCAGTATTTT
TRBV5-1	NA	TRBD2	TRBJ2-7	CASSTGLARSSYEQYF	TGCGCCAGCAGCACTGGACTAGCGCGTAGCTCCTACGAGCAGTACTTC
TRBV29-1	NA	TRBD2	TRBJ2-1	CSVGGQPLRRERGFSYNEQFF	TGCAGCGTGGGGGGTCAGCCCTTGCGGCGGGAGCGCGGGTTTTCTTACAATGAGCAGTTCTTC
TRBV20-1	NA	NA	TRBJ1-1	CSARVQNTEAFF	TGCAGTGCTAGAGTCCAGAACACTGAAGCTTTCTTT
TRBV12-5	NA	NA	TRBJ2-1	CASGLGQSEQFF	TGTGCTAGTGGTTTGGGACAGAGTGAGCAGTTCTTC
TRBV12-3/TRBV12-4	many	NA	TRBJ2-7	CASSLSPGRTHYEQYF	TGTGCCAGCAGTTTGTCTCCCGGACGGACACACTACGAGCAGTACTTC
TRBV12-3/TRBV12-4	NA	TRBD2	TRBJ2-1	CASSLGGRGDNEQFF	TGTGCCAGCAGTTTAGGCGGGAGAGGGGACAATGAGCAGTTCTTC
TRBV6-1	few	NA	TRBJ2-3	CASSPLRSTSTDTQYF	TGTGCCAGCAGCCCCTTACGTTCTACTAGCACAGATACGCAGTATTTT